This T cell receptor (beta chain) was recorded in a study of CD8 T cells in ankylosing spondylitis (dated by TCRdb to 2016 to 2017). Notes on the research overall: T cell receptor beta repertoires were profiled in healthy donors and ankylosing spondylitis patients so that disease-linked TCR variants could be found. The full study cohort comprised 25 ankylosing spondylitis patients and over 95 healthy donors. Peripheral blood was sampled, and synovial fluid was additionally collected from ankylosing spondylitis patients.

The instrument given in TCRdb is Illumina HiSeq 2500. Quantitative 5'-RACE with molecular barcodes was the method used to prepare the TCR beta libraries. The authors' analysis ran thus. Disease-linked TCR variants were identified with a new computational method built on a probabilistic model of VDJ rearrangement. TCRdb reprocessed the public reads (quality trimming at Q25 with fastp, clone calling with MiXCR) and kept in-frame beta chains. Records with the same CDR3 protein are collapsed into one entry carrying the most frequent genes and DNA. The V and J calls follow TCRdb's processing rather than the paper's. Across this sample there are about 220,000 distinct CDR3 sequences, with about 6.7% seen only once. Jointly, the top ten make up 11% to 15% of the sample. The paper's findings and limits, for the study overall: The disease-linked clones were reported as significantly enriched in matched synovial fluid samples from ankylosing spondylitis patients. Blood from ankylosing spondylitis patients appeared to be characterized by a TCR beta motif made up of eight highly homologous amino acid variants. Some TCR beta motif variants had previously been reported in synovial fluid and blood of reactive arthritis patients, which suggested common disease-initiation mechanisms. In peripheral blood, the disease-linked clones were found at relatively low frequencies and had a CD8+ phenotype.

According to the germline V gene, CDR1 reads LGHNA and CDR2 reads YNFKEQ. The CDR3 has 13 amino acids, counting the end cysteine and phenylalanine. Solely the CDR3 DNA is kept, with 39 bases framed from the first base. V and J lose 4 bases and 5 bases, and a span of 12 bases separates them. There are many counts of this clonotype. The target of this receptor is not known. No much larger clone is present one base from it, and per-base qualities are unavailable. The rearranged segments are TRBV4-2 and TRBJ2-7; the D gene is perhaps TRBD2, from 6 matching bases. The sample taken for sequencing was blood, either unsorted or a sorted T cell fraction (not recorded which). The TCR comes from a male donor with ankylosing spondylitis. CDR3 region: CASSPSGENEQYF. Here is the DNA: TGTGCCAGCAGCCCCTCGGGGGAGAACGAGCAGTACTTC.